A single sample is the source of the 25 T cell receptor beta chains below, sequenced in a study of cytomegalovirus exposure and HLA in healthy donors. PCR used 60 Vbeta primers and 13 Jbeta primers. The data were produced by immunoSEQ multiplex PCR, yet TCRdb's version contains in-frame clones alone and is incomplete. The sample has roughly 150,000 clones, around 65% seen once. Sequenced input: PBMCs. The receptors stem from a woman under 40 in good health and CMV-seropositive.

The chain carries TRBV13 and TRBJ2-7; TRBD2 aligns across 7 bases. This CDR3 has 16 residues. After removal of 4 bases from V and 0 bases from J, the junction contained 9 bases not matched to a gene. CDR1 and CDR2 from the germline V gene are PRHDT and FYEKMQ (reference sequence). The CDR3, as DNA: TGTGCCAGCAGCTCCCGCCTCCGGACTAGCTCCTACGAGCAGTACTTC. It yields the protein CASSSRLRTSSYEQYF.

To note about this clone: Germline and junction disagree at one end, which may indicate a read error. The chain employs TRBV2 and TRBJ2-3; 10 bases map to TRBD2. CDR1 SNHLY and CDR2 FYNNEI come from the germline V gene. The CDR3 totals 17 residues. For the CDR3, the DNA is TGTGCCAGCAGTCCCATCGCTAGCGGGGGCGGCACGGATACGCAGTATTTT. Translating gives CASSPIASGGGTDTQYF.

This clone was observed a handful of times. The chain couples TRBV2 to TRBJ2-7; 10 bases match TRBD1. Germline V lookup: CDR1 SNHLY, CDR2 FYNNEI. Losses at the gene ends were 8 bases for V and 4 bases for J; bases not matched to a gene: 17. The CDR3 loop spans 17 amino acids. CDR3 sequence: CASLIFRPGTGAYEQYF. CDR3 DNA sequence: TGTGCCAGCCTCATCTTTAGACCTGGGACAGGGGCTTACGAGCAGTACTTC.

This clone was counted only a few times. In nucleotides, the CDR3 is TGCGCCAGCACCGTAACACCATCTAGCGGGAGCTCCTACAATGAGCAGTTCTTC. Residues: CASTVTPSSGSSYNEQFF. The chain employs TRBV4-1 and TRBJ2-1, with 10 positions matching TRBD2. The V gene's germline CDR1 is MGHRA and CDR2 YSYEKL. The CDR3 contains 18 residues. Germline trimming cut 7 bases from V and 0 bases from J; bases unmatched to any gene: 12.

The chain employs TRBV28 and TRBJ2-3; 10 bases align to TRBD2. Trimming took 6 bases from V and 6 from J; bases not matched to a gene: 9. Germline V gives CDR1 MDHEN, CDR2 SYDVKM. The CDR3 runs 15 residues. Here the CDR3 reads CASRRTSGLEDTQYF. The DNA for the CDR3 is TGTGCCAGCAGACGGACTAGCGGATTGGAGGATACGCAGTATTTT.

The chain combines TRBV11-2 with TRBJ1-2; D may be TRBD1 (5 bases). The CDR3 length is 15 residues. With 5 bases removed from V and 4 bases from J, the gap between germline ends came to 17 bases. Germline values: CDR1 SGHAT, CDR2 FQNNGV. The CDR3 bases are TGTGCCAGCAGCCGGAATTACCGGGACTTCTATGGCTACACCTTC. Translation: CASSRNYRDFYGYTF.

This clone was detected a few times. The V call is TRBV5-1, the J call TRBJ1-2; 11 nucleotides match TRBD1. Germline loops: CDR1 SGHRS, CDR2 YFSETQ. This CDR3 has 16 residues. J was trimmed by 4 bases and V by 3 bases; bases with no gene match: 8. DNA for the CDR3: TGCGCCAGCAGCTCAGGACAGGGGGCGCGGGGCTATGGCTACACCTTC. This gives the protein CASSSGQGARGYGYTF.

The V gene is TRBV19, the J gene TRBJ1-2; TRBD1 matches at 7 bases. The ends lost 5 bases at V and 1 base at J; junction bases unmatched: 7. From germline, CDR1 is LNHDA and CDR2 SQIVND (reference sequence). The length of the CDR3 is 15 residues. The CDR3 coding sequence is TGTGCCAGTAGTGAGAGGGGGCGACATAACTATGGCTACACCTTC. It specifies CASSERGRHNYGYTF.

The chain uses TRBV9 and TRBJ2-7; D is perhaps TRBD2 (5 bases). V dropped 3 bases and J dropped 2 bases, with 15 bases sitting between them. Germline loops: CDR1 SGDLS, CDR2 YYNGEE. This CDR3 has 15 amino acids. CDR3: CASSANVRDPYEQYF. In nucleotides, the CDR3 is TGTGCCAGCAGCGCCAACGTCCGGGATCCCTACGAGCAGTACTTC.

This rearrangement joins TRBV11-3 to TRBJ2-5; D is uncertain. With 4 bases removed from V and 3 bases from J, the gap between germline ends came to 3 bases. CDR1 and CDR2 from the germline V gene are SGHNT and YENEEA. The CDR3 covers 11 residues. CDR3 nucleotides: TGTGCCAGCAGCTCTGAAGAGACCCAGTACTTC. Translating it yields CASSSEETQYF.

The V call is TRBV5-1, the J call TRBJ2-2; no reliable D call. Trimming cost V 4 bases and J 1 base, with 11 bases left between them. Germline V CDR1 and CDR2: SGHRS, YFSETQ. This CDR3 contains 15 residues. The CDR3 bases are TGCGCCAGCAGCCTTAGCCCCGGGAACACCGGGGAGCTGTTTTTT. Residues: CASSLSPGNTGELFF.

V gene TRBV2 combines with J gene TRBJ2-5; TRBD2 matches at 10 bases. The V gene end was trimmed by 9 bases and the J gene end by 5 bases; junction bases not matched to a gene: 9. The germline gives CDR1 SNHLY, CDR2 FYNNEI. The CDR3 covers 14 residues. Here the CDR3 DNA reads TGTGCCAGGGGTGAGCGGGAGGGAGGTGAGACCCAGTACTTC. Residues: CARGEREGGETQYF. The full variable domain, completed using reference TRBV2 and TRBJ2-5, is EPEVTQTPSHQVTQMGQEVILRCVPISNHLYFYWYRQILGQKVEFLVSFYNNEISEKSEIFDDQFSVERPDGSNFTLKIRSTKLEDSAMYFCARGEREGGETQYFGPGTRLLVL.

This clone was seen a few times. The rearrangement links TRBV4-1 to TRBJ1-1, with 9 bases lining up with TRBD1. CDR1 is MGHRA and CDR2 is YSYEKL in the germline V gene. The CDR3 has 17 residues. The J segment lost 5 bases and the V segment lost 4 bases, leaving 14 bases of the junction unmatched. CDR3 DNA: TGCGCCAGCAGCCTGGGGGCAACAGGGGGCCTAAAAACTGAAGCTTTCTTT. Protein product: CASSLGATGGLKTEAFF.

The sample holds a few counts of this clone. This rearrangement joins TRBV5-6 to TRBJ2-5; TRBD2 agrees at 10 bases. This CDR3 is built from 18 residues. V gave up 1 base and J gave up 5 bases; unmatched junction bases: 14. Looked up from germline, CDR1 is SGHDT and CDR2 is YYEEEE. CDR3 sequence reads: CASSLYRVILAGVETQYF. DNA for the CDR3: TGTGCCAGCAGCTTGTACAGGGTAATTCTAGCGGGAGTTGAGACCCAGTACTTC.

This chain connects TRBV9 to TRBJ2-1; no clear D gene. Trimming left V 0 bases short and J 7 bases short, with 14 bases between. Germline loops: CDR1 SGDLS, CDR2 YYNGEE. This CDR3 is 15 amino acids long. CDR3 sequence reads: CASSVESGFGNEQFF. CDR3 in DNA: TGTGCCAGCAGCGTAGAGTCCGGGTTTGGGAATGAGCAGTTCTTC.

The gene calls are TRBV7-9 and TRBJ2-5, with 10 bases identical to TRBD1. The end of the DNA fits TRBJ2-7 better, so the J call may be wrong. Germline V gene lookup returns CDR1 SEHNR and CDR2 FQNEAQ (reference sequence). The length of the CDR3 is 14 residues. The CDR3 sequence: CASGPGDRGYEQYF. Here the CDR3 DNA reads TGTGCCAGCGGCCCGGGGGACAGGGGCTACGAGCAGTACTTC.

This clone was seen a handful of times. V usage is TRBV30 and J usage is TRBJ1-5; TRBD1 might be the D (6 bases). Germline V CDR1 and CDR2: GTSNPN, SVGIG (reference sequence). Trimming removed 5 bases at V and 4 bases at J, with 9 bases between. The CDR3 has 12 amino acids. The DNA of the CDR3 is TGTGCCTGGGACAGGCCGAATCAGCCCCAGCATTTT. It codes for CAWDRPNQPQHF.

The rearrangement links TRBV18 to TRBJ2-3, with D unclear. CDR1 is KGHSH, CDR2 LQKENI, per germline. This CDR3 contains 15 residues. V shed 2 bases and J shed 0 bases, with 9 bases lying between them. The CDR3 DNA reads as TGTGCCAGCTCACCAGGGCAGGTTAGCACAGATACGCAGTATTTT. This gives the protein CASSPGQVSTDTQYF.

This clone was seen more than once but under ten times. The chain links TRBV13 to TRBJ2-1; 7 bases fit TRBD2. The CDR3 has 15 residues. Germline CDR1 PRHDT, CDR2 FYEKMQ (reference sequence). The J segment lost 2 bases and the V segment lost 3 bases, leaving 4 bases of the junction unmatched. The chain's CDR3 is CASSFGGGAYNEQFF. In DNA, the CDR3 is TGTGCCAGCAGCTTTGGGGGAGGGGCCTACAATGAGCAGTTCTTC.

The V gene is TRBV5-1, the J gene TRBJ1-2; tentatively, D is TRBD1 (5 bases). The V and J ends lost 4 bases and 4 bases respectively, with 14 bases between them. The CDR3 covers 14 residues. Germline-derived CDR1 and CDR2 are SGHRS and YFSETQ. The CDR3 loop reads CASSPGGGTYGYTF. CDR3 sequence (DNA): TGCGCCAGCAGCCCGGGGGGAGGGACCTATGGCTACACCTTC. The full variable domain, completed using reference TRBV5-1 and TRBJ1-2, is KAGVTQTPRYLIKTRGQQVTLSCSPISGHRSVSWYQQTPGQGLQFLFEYFSETQRNKGNFPGRFSGRQFSNSRSEMNVSTLELGDSALYLCASSPGGGTYGYTFGSGTRLTVV.

The J gene is TRBJ2-7, the V gene TRBV7-9; D possibly corresponds to TRBD1 (5 bases). The CDR3 consists of 18 residues. From germline, CDR1 is SEHNR and CDR2 FQNEAQ (reference sequence). Trimming cost V 1 base and J 0 bases, with 19 bases left between them. The DNA for the CDR3 is TGTGCCAGCAGCTTAGAGGCTTGGGGCAGACGATACTCCTACGAGCAGTACTTC. Amino acid sequence: CASSLEAWGRRYSYEQYF.

This chain links TRBV10-1 with TRBJ2-5, with D hard to call. Trimming removed 7 bases from V and 5 bases from J, with 20 bases in between. Germline V gene sequence: CDR1 WNHNN, CDR2 SYGVQD (reference sequence). The CDR3 is 15 residues long. CDR3 residues: CASNDGSTGRETQYF. In DNA, the CDR3 is TGCGCCAGCAATGATGGTTCGACTGGTAGGGAGACCCAGTACTTC.

This clone was seen a handful of times. This chain joins TRBV18 and TRBJ1-2; no clear D. V dropped 2 bases and J dropped 3 bases, with 7 bases sitting between them. Germline V gene sequence: CDR1 KGHSH, CDR2 LQKENI. The CDR3 sequence is 13 residues long. CDR3 in amino acids: CASSPDSDYGYTF. CDR3 in DNA: TGTGCCAGCTCACCAGATTCGGACTATGGCTACACCTTC.

The chain carries TRBV7-6 and TRBJ2-1; 9 nucleotides line up with TRBD2. Trimming removed 4 bases from V and 4 bases from J; junction bases left unmatched: 5. Germline V gene sequence: CDR1 SGHVS, CDR2 FNYEAQ. This CDR3 contains 15 residues. The DNA for the CDR3 is TGTGCCAGCAGCTACCGACTAGCGGTGTACAATGAGCAGTTCTTC. Translated: CASSYRLAVYNEQFF.

The chain uses TRBV11-3 and TRBJ2-3, with D maybe TRBD2 (6 bases). V lost 1 base to trimming and J lost 7 bases, with 18 bases between them. The germline gives CDR1 SGHNT, CDR2 YENEEA. The CDR3 is made up of 16 amino acids. CDR3 amino acids: CASSLVGAGRLNTQYF. The CDR3 region has the DNA TGTGCCAGCAGCTTAGTTGGGGCCGGGAGACTTAATACGCAGTATTTT.